Listed below are T cell receptor beta chains from one sample, sequenced in a study of synovial regulatory T cells in juvenile arthritis. Profiled with immunoSEQ multiplex PCR; TCRdb holds only in-frame clones, not every one. Across 8,500 to 10,000 clones, the top ten clones capture approximately 1.5% of the sample. Specimen: Treg cells from blood. The receptors originated from a donor between 2 and 29 years old with juvenile idiopathic arthritis. Each CDR3 is given with its conserved first and last residue. The size field is filled for only some rows; it gives once, few, many or a size class.

CDR3,V,J,size
CASSQQGGLTGEGETQYF,TRBV4-1,TRBJ2-5,NA
CASYTGYGYTF,TRBV19,TRBJ1-2,NA
CASSQDRLAHEQYF,TRBV4-1,TRBJ2-7,NA
CASREGQGDYNEQFF,TRBV2,TRBJ2-1,NA
CASSPAADSGNTIYF,TRBV5-4,TRBJ1-3,medium-sized
CASLRDNSYEQYF,TRBV5-1,TRBJ2-7,NA
CASSPVVGEQPQHF,TRBV27,TRBJ1-5,NA
CASSPSTSYEQYF,TRBV9,TRBJ2-7,NA
CSARQGGEAFF,TRBV29-1,TRBJ1-1,NA
CASSFRDRNNSPLHF,TRBV5-6,TRBJ1-6,NA
CASSEGGGYGEKLFF,TRBV27,TRBJ1-4,NA
CASSGDREGFYEQYF,TRBV2,TRBJ2-7,NA
CASSQDSYQPQHF,TRBV4-3,TRBJ1-5,NA
CSVEARGEFRIHYGYTF,TRBV29-1,TRBJ1-2,NA
CASSEIGSTEAFF,TRBV6-1,TRBJ1-1,NA
CASSANRDTGELFF,TRBV25-1,TRBJ2-2,NA
CAWSLGQSLNQPQHF,TRBV30,TRBJ1-5,NA
CASSLRGLQSGETQYF,TRBV7-8,TRBJ2-5,NA
CAISETRDRGVQETQYF,TRBV10-3,TRBJ2-5,NA
CASSRLGVYEQFF,TRBV25-1,TRBJ2-1,NA
CASSGEGTSGISYEQYF,TRBV5-4,TRBJ2-7,NA
CASSADRAGANVLTF,TRBV5-1,TRBJ2-6,NA
CASRWKGALNTEAFF,TRBV13,TRBJ1-1,NA
CSVGQGLSQPQHF,TRBV29-1,TRBJ1-5,NA
CASSPTVYSEALF,TRBV19,TRBJ1-1,medium-sized
CASSIDQGQPQHF,TRBV19,TRBJ1-5,NA
CASRPPTGVPQHF,TRBV28,TRBJ1-5,NA
CSVVAGWETQYF,TRBV29-1,TRBJ2-5,NA
CASSRGSGNTIYF,TRBV5-4,TRBJ1-3,medium-sized
CASSLASGFEQYF,TRBV5-8,TRBJ2-7,NA
CASSQVLDSVYEQYF,TRBV4-1,TRBJ2-7,NA
CASSLFTYEQYF,TRBV7-9,TRBJ2-7,NA
CASSPQGGYDEQFF,TRBV5-1,TRBJ2-1,NA
CASSAGSDYGYTF,TRBV6-5,TRBJ1-2,NA
CASSSPGQENNEQFF,TRBV2,TRBJ2-1,NA